Sequencing of this T cell receptor (beta chain) was carried out in a study of T-cell reconstitution after alpha-beta-depleted transplantation in children (dated by TCRdb to 2015 to 2016). About the full investigation: T-cell immune reconstitution after TCRalphabeta/CD19-depleted allogeneic hematopoietic cell transplantation in children was quantitatively tracked in the study by means of TCR repertoire profiling. What the work shows at the level of the full study, not this receptor alone: In some patients, the high TCRbeta diversity seen at day 60 was put down to recipient T cells and intrathymic progenitors that had survived conditioning. Hyperexpanded clone frequencies declined over subsequent months; after one year, T-cell counts and TCRbeta diversity were mostly attributed to newly produced T cells. The apparently early recovery of alphabetaT-cell counts about two months after transplant reportedly depended on only several hundred rapidly expanded clones that came from non-depleted graft cells.

This sample's treatment or condition label indicates: allogeneic hematopoietic cell transplantation with graft depleted of TCRalphabeta T cells and CD19 B cells. The transplant recipients were children given TCRalphabeta/CD19-depleted allogeneic hematopoietic cell grafts. Regarding this clonotype: This receptor's antigen is unknown. Base qualities were left out, and no much larger clone turns up one base away.

The CDR3 holds 13 amino acids from the cysteine to the phenylalanine. Only the CDR3 portion is preserved as DNA: 39 bases, with reading frame beginning at the first base. Between the V and J ends, shortened by 6 bases and 8 bases respectively, the junction contains 19 bases. CDR1 and CDR2 were assigned from the germline V gene (reference sequence) as DFQATT and SNEGSKA. Library construction relied on PCR. Sequenced on an Illumina HiSeq 2500. TCR libraries were prepared with molecular barcoding, using unique molecular identifiers to normalize TCRbeta repertoire quantification. The public sequencing data were trimmed at Q25 with fastp and processed into clonotypes with MiXCR by TCRdb, which kept only in-frame beta chains. Rows with one shared CDR3 protein collapse into an entry with the most common genes and DNA. Across this sample there are fewer than 750,000 distinct CDR3 sequences, with 27% seen only once. The ten most abundant clones make up under 45% of the sample.

This receptor was taken from a boy younger than two with Wiskott-Aldrich syndrome, due to receive a stem cell transplant. The rearranged chain carries TRBV20-1 and TRBJ1-2; TRBD1 is a possible D gene, resting on 6 matching bases. Sequences were derived from PBMCs, sampled before TCRalphabeta/CD19-depleted stem cell transplant. In nucleotide form, the sequence is TGCAGTGCCCACATCTCACAGGGTAGCGGCTACACCTTC. The encoded protein is CSAHISQGSGYTF.